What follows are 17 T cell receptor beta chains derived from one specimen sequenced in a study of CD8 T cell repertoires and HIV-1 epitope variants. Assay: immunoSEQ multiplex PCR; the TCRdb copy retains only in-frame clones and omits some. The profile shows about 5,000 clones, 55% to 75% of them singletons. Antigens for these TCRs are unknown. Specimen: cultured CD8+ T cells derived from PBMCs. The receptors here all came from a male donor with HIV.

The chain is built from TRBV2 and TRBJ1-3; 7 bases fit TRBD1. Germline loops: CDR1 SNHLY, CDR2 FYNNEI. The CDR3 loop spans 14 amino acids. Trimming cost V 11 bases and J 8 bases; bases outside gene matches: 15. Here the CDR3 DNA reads TGTGCCGTTCAGGGGGTTAAGGAGTCGGACACCATATATTTT. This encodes CAVQGVKESDTIYF.

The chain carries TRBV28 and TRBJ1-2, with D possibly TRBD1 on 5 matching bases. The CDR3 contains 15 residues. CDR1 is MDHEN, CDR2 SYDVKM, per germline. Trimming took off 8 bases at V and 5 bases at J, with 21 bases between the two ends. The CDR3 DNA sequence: TGTGCCAGCGTACCAGGGCCGCCTTTTGAATATGGCTACACCTTC. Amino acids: CASVPGPPFEYGYTF.

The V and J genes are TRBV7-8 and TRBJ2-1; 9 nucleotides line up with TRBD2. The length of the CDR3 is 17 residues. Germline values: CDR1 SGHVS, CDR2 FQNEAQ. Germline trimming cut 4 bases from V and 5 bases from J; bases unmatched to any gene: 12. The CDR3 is CASSSSFWTSVNNEQFF. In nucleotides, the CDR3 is TGTGCCAGCAGCTCTAGCTTCTGGACTAGCGTAAACAATGAGCAGTTCTTC.

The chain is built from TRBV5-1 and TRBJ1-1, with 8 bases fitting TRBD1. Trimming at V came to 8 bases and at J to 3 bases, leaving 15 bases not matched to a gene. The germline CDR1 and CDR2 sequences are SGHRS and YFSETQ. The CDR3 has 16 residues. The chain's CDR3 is CASSPGTGWAYTEAFF. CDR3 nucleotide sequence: TGCGCCAGTAGTCCCGGGACAGGATGGGCTTACACTGAAGCTTTCTTT.

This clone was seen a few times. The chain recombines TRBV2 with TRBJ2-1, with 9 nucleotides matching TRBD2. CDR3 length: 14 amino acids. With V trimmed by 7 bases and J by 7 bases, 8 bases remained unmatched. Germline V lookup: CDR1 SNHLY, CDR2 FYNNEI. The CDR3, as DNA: TGTGCCAGCATTCTAGCGGGACCGTATAATGAGCAGTTCTTC. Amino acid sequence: CASILAGPYNEQFF.

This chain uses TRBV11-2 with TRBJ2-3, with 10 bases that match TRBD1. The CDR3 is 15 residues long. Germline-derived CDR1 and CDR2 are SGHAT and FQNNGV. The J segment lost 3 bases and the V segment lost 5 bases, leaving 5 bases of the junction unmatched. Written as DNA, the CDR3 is TGTGCCAGCAGCCCGGGACAGGGGTCGACAGATACGCAGTATTTT. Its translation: CASSPGQGSTDTQYF.

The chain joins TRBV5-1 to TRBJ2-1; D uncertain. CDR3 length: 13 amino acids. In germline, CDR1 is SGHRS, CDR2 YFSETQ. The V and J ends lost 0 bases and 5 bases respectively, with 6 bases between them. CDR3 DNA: TGCGCCAGCAGCTTGGAACCGAACAATGAGCAGTTCTTC. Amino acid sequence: CASSLEPNNEQFF.

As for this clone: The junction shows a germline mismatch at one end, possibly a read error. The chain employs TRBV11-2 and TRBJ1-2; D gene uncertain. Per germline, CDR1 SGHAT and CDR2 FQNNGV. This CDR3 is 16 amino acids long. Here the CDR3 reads CASSQDPVELDYGYTF. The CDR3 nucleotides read TGCGCCAGCAGCCAAGATCCCGTCGAACTCGACTATGGCTACACCTTC.

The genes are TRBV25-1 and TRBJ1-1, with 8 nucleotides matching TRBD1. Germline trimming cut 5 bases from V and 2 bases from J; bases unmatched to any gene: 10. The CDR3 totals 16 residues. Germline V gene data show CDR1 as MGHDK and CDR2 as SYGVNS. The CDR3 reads CASSHLGQGLNTEAFF. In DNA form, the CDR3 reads TGTGCCAGCAGTCACCTTGGACAGGGATTAAACACTGAAGCTTTCTTT.

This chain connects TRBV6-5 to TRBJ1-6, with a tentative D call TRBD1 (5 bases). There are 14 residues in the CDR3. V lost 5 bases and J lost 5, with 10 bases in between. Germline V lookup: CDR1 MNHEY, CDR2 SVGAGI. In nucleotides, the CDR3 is TGTGCCAGCAGTACCGGGACTGATAATTCACCCCTCCACTTT. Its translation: CASSTGTDNSPLHF.

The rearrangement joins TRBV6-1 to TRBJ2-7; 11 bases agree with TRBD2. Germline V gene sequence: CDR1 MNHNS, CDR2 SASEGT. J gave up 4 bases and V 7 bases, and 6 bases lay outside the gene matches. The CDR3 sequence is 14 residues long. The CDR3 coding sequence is TGTGCCAGCAAGACTAGCGGGATCACTTACGAGCAGTACTTC. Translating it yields CASKTSGITYEQYF.

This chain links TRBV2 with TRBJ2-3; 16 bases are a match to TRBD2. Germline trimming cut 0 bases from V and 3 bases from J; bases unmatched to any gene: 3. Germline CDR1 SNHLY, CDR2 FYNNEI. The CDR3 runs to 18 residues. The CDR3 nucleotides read TGTGCCAGCAGTGAAGCGGGACTAGCGGGGGGGCGGACAGATACGCAGTATTTT. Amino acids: CASSEAGLAGGRTDTQYF.

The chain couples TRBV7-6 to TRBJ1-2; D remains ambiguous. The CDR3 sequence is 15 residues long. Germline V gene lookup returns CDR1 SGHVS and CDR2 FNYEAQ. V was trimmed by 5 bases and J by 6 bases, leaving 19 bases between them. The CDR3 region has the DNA TGTGCCAGCAGCCCTAGCTATGGAGGGATGGATGGCTACACCTTC. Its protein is CASSPSYGGMDGYTF.

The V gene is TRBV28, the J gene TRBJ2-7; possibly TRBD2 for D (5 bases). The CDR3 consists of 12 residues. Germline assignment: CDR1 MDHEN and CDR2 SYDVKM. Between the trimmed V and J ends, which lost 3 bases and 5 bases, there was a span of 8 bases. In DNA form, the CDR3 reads TGTGCCAGCAGTTTCCGGGGTCACGAGCAGTACTTC. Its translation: CASSFRGHEQYF. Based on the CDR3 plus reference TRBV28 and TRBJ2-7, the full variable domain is DVKVTQSSRYLVKRTGEKVFLECVQDMDHENMFWYRQDPGLGLRLIYFSYDVKMKEKGDIPEGYSVSREKKERFSLILESASTNQTSMYLCASSFRGHEQYFGPGTRLTVT.

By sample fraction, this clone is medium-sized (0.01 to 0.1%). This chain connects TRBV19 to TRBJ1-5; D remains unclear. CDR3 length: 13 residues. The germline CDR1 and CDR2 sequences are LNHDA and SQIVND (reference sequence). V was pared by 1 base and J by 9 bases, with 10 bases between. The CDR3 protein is CASSIVPEGPQHF. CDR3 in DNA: TGTGCCAGTAGTATAGTTCCGGAGGGGCCCCAGCATTTT. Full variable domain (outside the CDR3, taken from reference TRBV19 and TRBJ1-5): DGGITQSPKYLFRKEGQNVTLSCEQNLNHDAMYWYRQDPGQGLRLIYYSQIVNDFQKGDIAEGYSVSREKKESFPLTVTSAQKNPTAFYLCASSIVPEGPQHFGDGTRLSIL.

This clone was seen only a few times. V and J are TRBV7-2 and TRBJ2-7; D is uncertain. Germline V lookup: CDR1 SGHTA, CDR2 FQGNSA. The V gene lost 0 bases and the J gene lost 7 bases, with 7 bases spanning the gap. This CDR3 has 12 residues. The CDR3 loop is CASSLAQVEQYF. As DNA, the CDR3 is TGTGCCAGCAGCTTAGCGCAGGTGGAGCAGTACTTC. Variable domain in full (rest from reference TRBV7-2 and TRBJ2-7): GAGVSQSPSNKVTEKGKDVELRCDPISGHTALYWYRQSLGQGLEFLIYFQGNSAPDKSGLPSDRFSAERTGGSVSTLTIQRTQQEDSAVYLCASSLAQVEQYFGPGTRLTVT.

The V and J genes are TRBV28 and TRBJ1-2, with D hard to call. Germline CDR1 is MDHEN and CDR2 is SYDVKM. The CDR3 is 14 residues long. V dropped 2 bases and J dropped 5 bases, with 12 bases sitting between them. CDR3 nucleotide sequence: TGTGCCAGCAGTTTAATTGGGGTGGGTTATGGCTACACCTTC. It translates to CASSLIGVGYGYTF.